This TCR beta chain was identified in a study of T cell repertoires in aging, cancer and after chemotherapy. In the study overall: Six age groups, ranging from 30 or younger to 70 or older, included the donors. Patients with chronic lymphocytic leukemia were sampled before and after fludarabine- or bendamustine-based chemotherapy.

Overall study results and limits: In each cancer cohort, median generation probability increased across chemotherapy, suggesting thymic output rebounded. In healthy donors, age-related TCR diversity loss mainly reflected lost richness.

Rearranged V-D-J TRB sequences were amplified with a mixed TRB-A/B primer pool. TCRdb reanalysed the multiplex PCR reads using MiXCR and keeps one entry per CDR3 protein. The sample includes 1,200 to 1,500 distinct CDR3 sequences, roughly 25% of them seen just once. Amplification of TCR beta used genomic DNA extracted from peripheral blood. This clonotype was seen a few times. Its antigen is not known. With V trimmed by 4 bases and J by 2 bases, 7 bases remained unmatched. CDR1 KGHDR and CDR2 SFDVKD come from the germline V gene. The CDR3 is 16 residues long. The V gene is TRBV24-1, the J gene TRBJ2-3; TRBD2 matches at 8 bases. Sequencing was carried out using blood. The clonotype originates from a human donor with a blood cancer. CDR3 loop: CATSDLRGGSTDTQYF. CDR3 bases: TGTGCCACCAGTGACCTCCGGGGGGGGTCCACAGATACGCAGTATTTT.